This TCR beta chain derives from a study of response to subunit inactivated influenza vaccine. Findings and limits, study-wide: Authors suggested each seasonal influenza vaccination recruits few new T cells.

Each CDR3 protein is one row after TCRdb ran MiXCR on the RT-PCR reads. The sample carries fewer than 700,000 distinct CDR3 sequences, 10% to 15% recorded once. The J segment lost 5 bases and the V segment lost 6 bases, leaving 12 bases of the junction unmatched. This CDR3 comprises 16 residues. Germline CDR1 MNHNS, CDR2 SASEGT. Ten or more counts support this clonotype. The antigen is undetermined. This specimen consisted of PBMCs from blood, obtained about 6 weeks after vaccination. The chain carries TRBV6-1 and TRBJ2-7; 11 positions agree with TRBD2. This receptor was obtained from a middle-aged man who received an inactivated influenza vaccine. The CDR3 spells CASSLSGTSGLNEQYF. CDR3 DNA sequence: TGTGCCAGCAGCCTGTCCGGGACTAGCGGCTTAAACGAGCAGTACTTC.